This T cell receptor (beta chain) was captured by sequencing in a study of T cells in Graves' hyperthyroidism and ophthalmopathy. V shed 6 bases and J 3 bases; nucleotides not matched to a gene: 8. The CDR3 covers 15 residues. Germline V gives CDR1 SNHLY, CDR2 FYNNEI. Stable Graves' hyperthyroidism denoted no ophthalmopathy progression over 18 months. PBMCs came from around 9.7 ml fresh peripheral blood. RNA transcripts served as the template for amplifying TCR beta CDR3 regions. During a first-round RT-PCR of the TCR CDR3, the HTBI primer set was used. One entry per CDR3 protein, called by TCRdb with MiXCR from the multiplex PCR reads. This table holds 200,000 to 250,000 distinct CDR3 sequences, roughly 15% found once.

This chain connects TRBV2 to TRBJ2-5; TRBD1 matches 9 bases. Sequenced: blood. This clonotype originated in a man in his fifties with Graves' hyperthyroidism. For the CDR3, the DNA is TGTGCCAGCAGCACAGGGGGCGGCGGAAAAGAGACCCAGTACTTC. It yields the protein CASSTGGGGKETQYF. The full variable domain, completed using reference TRBV2 and TRBJ2-5, is EPEVTQTPSHQVTQMGQEVILRCVPISNHLYFYWYRQILGQKVEFLVSFYNNEISEKSEIFDDQFSVERPDGSNFTLKIRSTKLEDSAMYFCASSTGGGGKETQYFGPGTRLLVL.